Presented here are 16 T cell receptor beta chains from one specimen sequenced in a study of post-analysis software for immune sequencing data. Whole-study findings and limits: Roughly five TRBV segments appeared more often in patients than in controls, and TRBV5-6, TRBV5-1 and TRBV20-1 were among these.

Unique molecular identifiers were built into the TCR beta cDNA libraries. TCRdb re-called the PCR reads with MiXCR, one entry per CDR3 protein. The data show around 710,000 distinct CDR3 sequences, with roughly 46% seen just once and approximately 5% held by the top ten. No antigen has been identified for these receptors. What was sequenced was blood. All receptors come from a girl aged 10-17 years with multiple sclerosis.

The chain links TRBV11-2 to TRBJ2-7, with no clear D. CDR3 size: 15 residues. The V and J ends lost 0 bases and 6 bases respectively, with 15 bases between them. Per the germline V gene, CDR1 is SGHAT and CDR2 is FQNNGV. CDR3 nucleotide sequence: TGTGCCAGCAGCTTAGATTGGCGAATGGATACCGAGCAGTACTTC. It encodes CASSLDWRMDTEQYF.

The V gene is TRBV12-3 or TRBV12-4, the J gene TRBJ1-5; D not certain. Trimming cost V 10 bases and J 5 bases, with 12 bases left between them. The CDR3 sequence is 12 residues long. The CDR3 region is CANSVDYQPQHF. In nucleotides, the CDR3 is TGTGCCAACAGCGTCGACTATCAGCCCCAGCATTTT.

J is TRBJ2-1 and V is TRBV20-1, with 7 bases matching TRBD2. Germline CDR1 and CDR2: DFQATT and SNEGSKA (reference sequence). This CDR3 is built from 13 residues. V gave up 6 bases and J gave up 7 bases; unmatched junction bases: 9. The chain's CDR3 is CSAFPAGRNEQFF. CDR3 coding DNA: TGCAGTGCCTTCCCAGCGGGAAGGAATGAGCAGTTCTTC.

The chain joins TRBV15 to TRBJ2-3; 7 bases match TRBD2. Trimming at V came to 3 bases and at J to 3 bases, leaving 9 bases not matched to a gene. The germline CDR1 and CDR2 sequences are LNHNV and YYDKDF (reference sequence). The CDR3 totals 16 residues. CDR3 amino acids: CATSREGGRRTDTQYF. The CDR3 DNA reads TGTGCCACCAGCAGGGAGGGCGGGAGACGTACAGATACGCAGTATTTT.

The chain uses TRBV10-3 and TRBJ1-3; TRBD1 is a possible D gene (6 bases). The length of the CDR3 is 15 residues. Germline V lookup: CDR1 ENHRY, CDR2 SYGVKD. Trimming pared 7 bases from V and 0 bases from J, leaving 13 bases between. In DNA, the CDR3 is TGTGCCATCACCCTCGGACAGCACTCTGGAAACACCATATATTTT. It encodes CAITLGQHSGNTIYF.

This clonotype was seen more than once but under ten times. The junction differs from germline at one of its ends, possibly a read error. The V and J genes are TRBV5-1 and TRBJ2-1; D is ambiguous. The germline CDR1 and CDR2 sequences are SGHRS and YFSETQ. This CDR3 spans 15 amino acids. CDR3 in amino acids: CASSLGRVSYNEQFF. In nucleotides, the CDR3 is TGTGCCAGCAGCTTGGGAAGGGTCTCCTACAATGAGCAGTTCTTC.

This chain uses TRBV29-1 with TRBJ1-5; TRBD1 matches at 9 bases. Germline-derived CDR1 and CDR2 are SQVTM and ANQGSEA. This CDR3 has 13 amino acids. The V gene end was trimmed by 5 bases and the J gene end by 7 bases; junction bases not matched to a gene: 6. CDR3: CSVRTGEGQPQHF. The CDR3 DNA sequence: TGCAGCGTTAGGACAGGGGAAGGGCAGCCCCAGCATTTT.

This clonotype has more than one count but fewer than ten. The J gene is TRBJ2-5, the V gene TRBV25-1; no clear D gene. Germline V gene sequence: CDR1 MGHDK, CDR2 SYGVNS. Trimming pared 1 base from V and 5 bases from J, leaving 20 bases between. This CDR3 contains 17 residues. The CDR3 bases are TGTGCCAGCAGTGAATTTGGGCTCCCAGGCGCCCGGGAGACCCAGTACTTC. Translation gives CASSEFGLPGARETQYF.

The rearrangement joins TRBV28 to TRBJ2-3; 10 nucleotides align to TRBD2. V lost 1 base and J lost 4; bases outside the gene matches: 5. Germline V gene sequence: CDR1 MDHEN, CDR2 SYDVKM. The CDR3 consists of 16 residues. The CDR3 bases are TGTGCCAGCAGTTTATTCAGCGGGAGGGCCCCAGATACGCAGTATTTT. Residues: CASSLFSGRAPDTQYF. The whole variable domain, remainder taken from reference TRBV28 and TRBJ2-3, is DVKVTQSSRYLVKRTGEKVFLECVQDMDHENMFWYRQDPGLGLRLIYFSYDVKMKEKGDIPEGYSVSREKKERFSLILESASTNQTSMYLCASSLFSGRAPDTQYFGPGTRLTVL.

This clonotype was recorded a few times. This rearrangement joins TRBV7-3 to TRBJ2-6; no reliable D call. Trimming shortened V by 2 bases and J by 0 bases, and 5 bases separated the two germline ends. Germline loops: CDR1 SGHTA, CDR2 FQGTGA. The CDR3 has 15 amino acids. CDR3 residues: CASSLFISGANVLTF. For the CDR3, the DNA is TGTGCCAGCAGCTTATTTATCTCTGGGGCCAACGTCCTGACTTTC.

The J gene is TRBJ2-5, the V gene TRBV5-1; 8 nucleotides agree with TRBD2. Trimming cost V 4 bases and J 1 base; bases outside gene matches: 9. The CDR3 runs to 16 residues. Germline V gene data show CDR1 as SGHRS and CDR2 as YFSETQ. This chain's CDR3 is CASSNGLAGGQETQYF. CDR3 nucleotide sequence: TGCGCCAGCAGCAACGGACTAGCCGGGGGCCAAGAGACCCAGTACTTC.

This chain links TRBV6-6 with TRBJ1-4; a weak D match, TRBD1 (6 bases). Germline V gene sequence: CDR1 MNHNY, CDR2 SVGAGI (reference sequence). V was trimmed by 4 bases and J by 0 bases, leaving 12 bases between them. The length of the CDR3 is 16 residues. CDR3 DNA sequence: TGTGCCAGCAGTTTGGGGGCCCCCGCAACTAATGAAAAACTGTTTTTT. It yields the protein CASSLGAPATNEKLFF.

The rearrangement links TRBV7-2 to TRBJ2-3; D may match TRBD1 or TRBD2 (6 bases each). The J call is doubtful: the DNA matches TRBJ2-7 better. The CDR3 sequence is 14 residues long. Germline CDR1 and CDR2: SGHTA and FQGNSA. The CDR3 spells CASSLERGVDEQYF. The CDR3 nucleotides read TGTGCCAGCAGCTTAGAGAGGGGGGTGGACGAGCAGTACTTC.

The V gene is TRBV19, the J gene TRBJ2-5; D possibly uses TRBD1 or TRBD2 (5 bases each). The CDR3 has 15 amino acids. Looked up from germline, CDR1 is LNHDA and CDR2 is SQIVND (reference sequence). Deletions cut 3 bases from V and 4 bases from J, with 15 bases between. CDR3 in DNA: TGTGCCAGTAGTATGATAAGGGACGCTATAGAGACCCAGTACTTC. Its protein is CASSMIRDAIETQYF.

The gene calls are TRBV14 and TRBJ1-2; D is uncertain. The germline CDR1 and CDR2 sequences are SGHDN and FVKESK. V lost 0 bases and J 9 bases, leaving 14 bases between the germline ends. The CDR3 spans 14 residues. CDR3 DNA sequence: TGTGCCAGCAGCCAAGATCTCCGCGTTCCCCGCTACACCTTC. Translated: CASSQDLRVPRYTF.

CDR3 protein: CASSVSGHTNTEAFF. The DNA for the CDR3 is TGTGCCAGCAGCGTCTCGGGACATACGAACACTGAAGCTTTCTTT. The V and J genes are TRBV9 and TRBJ1-1, with a weak D call TRBD1 (6 bases). CDR1 and CDR2 from the germline V gene are SGDLS and YYNGEE. Trimming shortened V by 2 bases and J by 1 base, and 12 bases separated the two germline ends. CDR3 length equals 15 residues.